The 5 T cell receptor beta chains below come from one sample, sequenced in a study of shared clonotypes between healthy human individuals (dated by TCRdb to the early 2020s). CD8 naive samples consisted of CD45RO-negative cells that were positively selected for CCR7, yielding a CD45RA+CCR7+ population without TemRA cells. Receptor amplification or capture employed the immunoSEQ multiplex PCR assay. Imported from immuneACCESS, the table was reduced by TCRdb to in-frame sequences with V and J called. These copies leave out some clones; in studies compared against another copy, an unresolved V gene accounts for under half, and the cause of the remainder is not known. Recorded for this sample are roughly 2,000,000 clones; just under 95% of them occurred a single time. Less than 1.5% of the sample rests with the top ten. Sequenced material: naive CD8+ T cells sorted from blood. The meaning of the sample's cell subset or site label: CD45RA+CCR7+. Source of these receptors: a man aged 18 to 35 in good health.

This sequence joins TRBV6-5 and TRBJ1-1; D is unclear. In germline, CDR1 is MNHEY, CDR2 SVGAGI. The CDR3 spans 11 residues. Between the trimmed V and J ends, which lost 2 bases and 8 bases, there was a span of 6 bases. CDR3 protein: CASSYGEEAFF. The CDR3 DNA follows: TGTGCCAGCAGTTACGGGGAAGAAGCTTTCTTT.

With respect to this clone: The same CDR3 arises from other DNA sequences in this sample as well. The chain joins TRBV11-2 to TRBJ2-3; D unclear. The CDR3 covers 12 residues. In germline, CDR1 is SGHAT, CDR2 FQNNGV. V dropped 1 base and J dropped 6 bases, with 5 bases sitting between them. The chain's CDR3 is CASSLGGDTQYF. The CDR3 DNA reads as TGTGCCAGCAGCTTAGGTGGGGATACGCAGTATTTT.

This chain joins TRBV7-6 and TRBJ2-3; 9 bases are a match to TRBD2. This CDR3 is built from 18 residues. CDR1 and CDR2 from the germline V gene are SGHVS and FNYEAQ. J lost 0 bases, V lost 3 bases, and 10 bases had no gene match. The DNA for the CDR3 is TGTGCCAGCAGCTTGGCCCCGGGACTAGCCCCTAGCACAGATACGCAGTATTTT. Translation gives CASSLAPGLAPSTDTQYF. Full variable domain (rest looked up from reference TRBV7-6 and TRBJ2-3): GAGVSQSPRYKVTKRGQDVALRCDPISGHVSLYWYRQALGQGPEFLTYFNYEAQQDKSGLPNDRFSAERPEGSISTLTIQRTEQRDSAMYRCASSLAPGLAPSTDTQYFGPGTRLTVL.

This clone was counted once. The V gene is TRBV11-2, the J gene TRBJ2-7, with D tentatively TRBD1 or TRBD2 (5 bases each). This CDR3 comprises 16 residues. Trimming removed 1 base at V and 0 bases at J, with 13 bases between. CDR1 and CDR2 (germline): SGHAT, FQNNGV. The CDR3 loop is CASSLASGPLSYEQYF. As DNA, the CDR3 is TGTGCCAGCAGCTTAGCGTCGGGACCGCTCTCCTACGAGCAGTACTTC.

This clone was observed a single time. The genes are TRBV5-6 and TRBJ2-7, with TRBD2 matching 13 bases. CDR1 and CDR2 (germline): SGHDT, YYEEEE. V shed 1 base and J 5 bases; nucleotides not matched to a gene: 3. The CDR3 has 15 residues. The CDR3 sequence is CASSLTSGRANEQYF. Written as DNA, the CDR3 is TGTGCCAGCAGCTTGACTAGCGGGAGGGCCAACGAGCAGTACTTC.